The entry below describes one TCR beta chain. Its antigen is unidentified. V was pared by 1 base and J by 5 bases, with 17 bases between. Germline CDR1 reads SGHRS; CDR2 reads YFSETQ. The CDR3 consists of 16 residues. This specimen comes from a study of OX40 agonist ivuxolimab in advanced cancers. For the study at large: Patients with hepatocellular carcinoma, melanoma, renal cell or head and neck cancer made up the dose-escalation patients.

The repertoire was sequenced with immunoSEQ multiplex PCR; TCRdb's copy has only in-frame clones and lacks some. The sample contains around 140,000 clones, about nine tenths of which appear only once. Study outcomes and limitations: Averaged across samples, CD8+ T cells carried more expanded clones than CD4+ did.

The TCR originated in an adult with an advanced solid tumor such as melanoma, head and neck, liver or kidney cancer. The chain links TRBV5-1 to TRBJ2-3; D is unclear. The specimen comprised CD4+ or CD8+ T cells sorted from blood, sampled in a trial of the OX40 agonist ivuxolimab. The CDR3 sequence is CASSLMQAYQRDTQYF. The CDR3 coding sequence is TGCGCCAGCAGCTTGATGCAGGCCTACCAGCGAGATACGCAGTATTTT.